This passage covers 23 T cell receptor beta chains from one sample sequenced in a study of shared clonotypes between healthy human individuals. Assay used: immunoSEQ multiplex PCR; TCRdb lists only in-frame clones, some missing. The data contain 2,100,000 or so clones, almost 96% of them singletons. Material for sequencing was naive CD4+ T cells sorted from blood. Described subset: CD45RA+ positively selected. These receptors were obtained from a man younger than 35 in good health.

The chain employs TRBV10-3 and TRBJ2-5, with 11 bases aligning to TRBD2. With V trimmed by 7 bases and J by 1 base, 5 bases remained unmatched. This CDR3 has 15 residues. Germline V gives CDR1 ENHRY, CDR2 SYGVKD. The CDR3 DNA reads TGTGCCATCAAGGCTAGCGGGGGGCCCCAAGAGACCCAGTACTTC. Residues: CAIKASGGPQETQYF.

The V and J genes are TRBV5-1 and TRBJ2-1, with D perhaps being TRBD1 or TRBD2 (5 bases each). In germline, CDR1 is SGHRS, CDR2 YFSETQ. Deletions cut 10 bases from V and 6 bases from J, with 20 bases between. The CDR3 is 14 residues long. The CDR3: CASRGVSGINEQFF. The CDR3, as DNA: TGCGCCTCCCGGGGCGTCAGTGGAATCAATGAGCAGTTCTTC.

The chain uses TRBV5-8 and TRBJ1-5; 8 nucleotides line up with TRBD1. The trim removed 6 bases at V and 0 bases at J, leaving 11 bases unmatched. The germline V gene has CDR1 SGHTS and CDR2 YDEGEE. The CDR3 length is 17 residues. The CDR3 DNA reads as TGTGCCAGCACAAGATCGGGACAGGTCATTAGCAATCAGCCCCAGCATTTT. The encoded protein is CASTRSGQVISNQPQHF.

The sample holds one count of this clone. The V and J genes are TRBV6-1 and TRBJ1-1; D is ambiguous. This CDR3 comprises 13 residues. From germline, CDR1 is MNHNS and CDR2 SASEGT. Deletions cut 3 bases from V and 4 bases from J, with 9 bases between. DNA for the CDR3: TGTGCCAGCAGTGACCAGGTGGTCACTGAAGCTTTCTTT. It is translated as CASSDQVVTEAFF.

The chain joins TRBV19 to TRBJ1-3, with 8 positions matching TRBD1. V shed 2 bases, J shed 2 bases, and the junction held 11 bases outside the gene matches. This CDR3 region has 18 residues. CDR1 is LNHDA and CDR2 is SQIVND in the germline V gene (reference sequence). CDR3 residues: CASSIRGTGSPAGNTIYF. The DNA for the CDR3 is TGTGCCAGTAGTATAAGGGGGACAGGATCCCCGGCTGGAAACACCATATATTTT.

The chain couples TRBV6-1 to TRBJ1-1; 7 bases match TRBD1. The CDR3 contains 15 residues. V gave up 7 bases and J gave up 3 bases; unmatched junction bases: 11. Germline-derived CDR1 and CDR2 are MNHNS and SASEGT. The CDR3 here is CASTWSGQGDTEAFF. CDR3 sequence (DNA): TGTGCCAGCACCTGGTCCGGGCAGGGGGACACTGAAGCTTTCTTT.

This chain links TRBV2 with TRBJ1-2; 7 bases agree with TRBD1. This CDR3 has 15 residues. Germline V lookup: CDR1 SNHLY, CDR2 FYNNEI. Germline trimming cut 6 bases from V and 4 bases from J; bases unmatched to any gene: 11. CDR3 region: CASRKDRPVGYGYTF. The CDR3 DNA follows: TGTGCCAGCAGAAAGGACAGGCCAGTAGGCTATGGCTACACCTTC.

With respect to this clone: Other DNA sequences in the sample encode the same CDR3. V and J are TRBV10-3 and TRBJ2-7; 9 bases are shared with TRBD2. The germline CDR1 and CDR2 sequences are ENHRY and SYGVKD. V shed 7 bases, J shed 2 bases, and the junction held 3 bases outside the gene matches. CDR3 size: 13 residues. CDR3 amino acids: CAIKASGAYEQYF. In DNA form, the CDR3 reads TGTGCCATCAAAGCTAGCGGGGCCTACGAGCAGTACTTC.

The V call is TRBV11-2, the J call TRBJ2-5; TRBD2 might be the D (5 bases). Germline V CDR1 and CDR2: SGHAT, FQNNGV. Trimming pared 1 base from V and 8 bases from J, leaving 11 bases between. This CDR3 spans 13 amino acids. The CDR3: CASSLAELVTQYF. The CDR3 DNA sequence: TGTGCCAGCAGCTTAGCAGAACTAGTTACCCAGTACTTC.

V gene TRBV10-3 combines with J gene TRBJ2-7, with TRBD2 matching 9 bases. The CDR3 extends over 14 amino acids. V dropped 7 bases and J dropped 4; count of bases not matched to a gene: 8. Germline values: CDR1 ENHRY, CDR2 SYGVKD. In nucleotides, the CDR3 is TGTGCCATCACCCGGACTAGCGAGATTTACGAGCAGTACTTC. Translating it yields CAITRTSEIYEQYF.

This clone was observed a handful of times. V usage is TRBV19 and J usage is TRBJ2-1, with 12 bases lining up with TRBD2. Germline trimming cut 7 bases from V and 0 bases from J; bases unmatched to any gene: 10. The CDR3 consists of 18 residues. Germline V lookup: CDR1 LNHDA, CDR2 SQIVND (reference sequence). CDR3 in DNA: TGTGCCAGTACCCCAAGGACTAGCGGGATATTCTCCTACAATGAGCAGTTCTTC. This codes for CASTPRTSGIFSYNEQFF.

This chain connects TRBV15 to TRBJ1-4, with D perhaps matching TRBD1 (5 bases). V lost 2 bases to trimming and J lost 8 bases, with 18 bases between them. The CDR3 totals 16 residues. CDR1 LNHNV and CDR2 YYDKDF come from the germline V gene (reference sequence). CDR3 sequence: CATSRLGFAGPEKLFF. Written as DNA, the CDR3 is TGTGCCACCAGCAGATTAGGGTTTGCAGGGCCCGAAAAACTGTTTTTT.

A single count supports this clone. V is TRBV18 and J is TRBJ1-4, with D maybe TRBD1 (5 bases). Trimming took 2 bases from V and 8 from J, leaving 12 bases between them. Germline values: CDR1 KGHSH, CDR2 LQKENI. CDR3 length equals 14 residues. CDR3 coding DNA: TGTGCCAGCTCACCAGATCGGCAGGGCGAAAAACTGTTTTTT. It encodes CASSPDRQGEKLFF.

The chain recombines TRBV4-1 with TRBJ2-2; D is uncertain. This CDR3 region has 15 residues. Trimming cost V 0 bases and J 6 bases, with 11 bases left between them. Germline assignment: CDR1 MGHRA and CDR2 YSYEKL. In DNA form, the CDR3 reads TGCGCCAGCAGCCAAGAGAAGGGCTTCCCCGGGGAGCTGTTTTTT. It encodes CASSQEKGFPGELFF.

This clone is a singleton in its sample. This chain connects TRBV5-4 to TRBJ1-2; 7 bases fit TRBD1. Germline trimming cut 2 bases from V and 5 bases from J; bases unmatched to any gene: 6. CDR1 SGHNT and CDR2 YYREEE come from the germline V gene (reference sequence). The CDR3 sequence is 14 residues long. CDR3 protein: CASSFSGTAYGYTF. The CDR3 DNA reads TGTGCCAGCAGCTTTAGCGGGACAGCATATGGCTACACCTTC.

This clone is a singleton in its sample. CDR3 amino acids: CATSERQGSNQPQHF. The CDR3 DNA reads TGTGCCACCAGCGAACGACAGGGAAGCAATCAGCCCCAGCATTTT. The V call is TRBV15, the J call TRBJ1-5; 7 bases align to TRBD1. Germline loops: CDR1 LNHNV, CDR2 YYDKDF (reference sequence). Unmatched junction bases numbered 5, after V lost 5 bases and J lost 1 base. This CDR3 region has 15 residues.

The gene calls are TRBV6-1 and TRBJ2-2, with unresolved D. V was clipped by 6 bases and J by 0 bases, with 5 bases between them. Germline CDR1 and CDR2: MNHNS and SASEGT. The CDR3 is 13 amino acids. CDR3 coding DNA: TGTGCCAGCAGGCCAGCGAACACCGGGGAGCTGTTTTTT. This gives the protein CASRPANTGELFF.

The chain uses TRBV10-3 and TRBJ2-7; TRBD2 agrees at 9 bases. The CDR3 is made up of 14 amino acids. Trimming removed 3 bases from V and 4 bases from J; junction bases left unmatched: 4. Germline values: CDR1 ENHRY, CDR2 SYGVKD. CDR3 in amino acids: CAISERAGGYEQYF. CDR3 DNA sequence: TGTGCCATCAGTGAACGAGCGGGGGGTTACGAGCAGTACTTC.

The genes are TRBV10-3 and TRBJ1-4, with D possibly being TRBD1 (6 bases). The germline gives CDR1 ENHRY, CDR2 SYGVKD. V gave up 2 bases and J gave up 7 bases, with 14 bases separating them. The CDR3 is 15 residues long. The CDR3 DNA sequence: TGTGCCATCAGTGAGGATATAGGGGGAGGTGAAAAACTGTTTTTT. It codes for CAISEDIGGGEKLFF.

The chain is built from TRBV5-1 and TRBJ2-7; D is possibly TRBD1 or TRBD2 (5 bases each). Between the trimmed V and J ends, which lost 0 bases and 5 bases, there was a span of 15 bases. The CDR3 sequence is 15 residues long. The germline V gene has CDR1 SGHRS and CDR2 YFSETQ. The DNA of the CDR3 is TGCGCCAGCAGCTTGGCAAGCAGGGACCTTGACGAGCAGTACTTC. Its protein is CASSLASRDLDEQYF. The full variable domain, in which reference TRBV5-1 and TRBJ2-7 provide the parts outside the CDR3, is KAGVTQTPRYLIKTRGQQVTLSCSPISGHRSVSWYQQTPGQGLQFLFEYFSETQRNKGNFPGRFSGRQFSNSRSEMNVSTLELGDSALYLCASSLASRDLDEQYFGPGTRLTVT.

The CDR3: CASSQGLVIADTQYF. In DNA, the CDR3 is TGCGCCAGCAGCCAAGGACTAGTTATTGCAGATACGCAGTATTTT. J is TRBJ2-3 and V is TRBV4-3, with D possibly matching TRBD2 (6 bases). Trimming pared 1 base from V and 4 bases from J, leaving 12 bases between. The CDR3 runs to 15 residues. Germline CDR1 LGHNA, CDR2 YSLEER.

The CDR3, as DNA: TGTGCCTGGAGTGTACTGGGGGGCCCTCGTAGGGCTTTCTTT. It translates to CAWSVLGGPRRAFF. The rearrangement joins TRBV30 to TRBJ1-1; D may be TRBD1 (6 bases). The CDR3 covers 14 residues. V lost 0 bases and J 11 bases, leaving 19 bases between the germline ends. Germline V gene data show CDR1 as GTSNPN and CDR2 as SVGIG (reference sequence).

The chain employs TRBV7-2 and TRBJ1-1; D gene unclear. CDR1 and CDR2 from the germline V gene are SGHTA and FQGNSA. V shed 0 bases and J shed 2 bases, with 10 bases lying between them. The CDR3 has 15 residues. The CDR3 loop reads CASSLAVGINTEAFF. The CDR3 DNA reads TGTGCCAGCAGCTTAGCAGTCGGCATTAACACTGAAGCTTTCTTT. Supplemented by reference TRBV7-2 and TRBJ1-1, the full variable domain reads GAGVSQSPSNKVTEKGKDVELRCDPISGHTALYWYRQSLGQGLEFLIYFQGNSAPDKSGLPSDRFSAERTGGSVSTLTIQRTQQEDSAVYLCASSLAVGINTEAFFGQGTRLTVV.